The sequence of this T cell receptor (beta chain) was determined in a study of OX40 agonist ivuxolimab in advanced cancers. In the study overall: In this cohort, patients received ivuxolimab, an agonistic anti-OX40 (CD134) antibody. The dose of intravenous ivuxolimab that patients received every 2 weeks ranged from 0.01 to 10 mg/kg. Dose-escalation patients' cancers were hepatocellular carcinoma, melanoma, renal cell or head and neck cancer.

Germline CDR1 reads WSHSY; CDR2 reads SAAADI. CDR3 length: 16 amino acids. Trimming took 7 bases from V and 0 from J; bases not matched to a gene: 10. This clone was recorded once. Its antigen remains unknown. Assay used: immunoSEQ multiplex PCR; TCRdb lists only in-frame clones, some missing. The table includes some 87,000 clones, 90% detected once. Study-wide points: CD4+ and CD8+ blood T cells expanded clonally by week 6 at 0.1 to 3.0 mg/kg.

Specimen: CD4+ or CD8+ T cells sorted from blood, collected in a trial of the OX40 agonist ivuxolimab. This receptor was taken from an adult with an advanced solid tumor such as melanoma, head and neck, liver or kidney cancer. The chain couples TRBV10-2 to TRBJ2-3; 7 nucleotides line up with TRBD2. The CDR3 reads CASTASGRLSTDTQYF. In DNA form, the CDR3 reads TGCGCCAGCACGGCTAGCGGACGGCTAAGCACAGATACGCAGTATTTT.